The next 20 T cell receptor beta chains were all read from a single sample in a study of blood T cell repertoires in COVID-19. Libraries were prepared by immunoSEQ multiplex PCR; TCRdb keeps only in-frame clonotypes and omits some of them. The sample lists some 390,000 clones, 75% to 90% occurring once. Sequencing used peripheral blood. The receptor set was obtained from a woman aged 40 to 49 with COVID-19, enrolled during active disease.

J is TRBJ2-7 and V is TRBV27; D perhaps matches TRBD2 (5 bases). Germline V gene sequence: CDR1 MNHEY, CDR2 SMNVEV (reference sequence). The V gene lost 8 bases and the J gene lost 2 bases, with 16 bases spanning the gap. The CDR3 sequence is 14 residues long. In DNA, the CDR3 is TGTGCCAGCGCCGGTCGGACTCCCCCCTACGAGCAGTACTTC. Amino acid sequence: CASAGRTPPYEQYF.

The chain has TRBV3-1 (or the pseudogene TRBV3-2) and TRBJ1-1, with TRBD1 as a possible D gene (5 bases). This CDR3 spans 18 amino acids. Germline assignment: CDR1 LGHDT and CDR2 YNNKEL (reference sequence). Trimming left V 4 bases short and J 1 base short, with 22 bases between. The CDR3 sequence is CASSPKGAAWQGNTEAFF. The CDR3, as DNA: TGTGCCAGCAGCCCTAAAGGGGCAGCATGGCAAGGGAACACTGAAGCTTTCTTT.

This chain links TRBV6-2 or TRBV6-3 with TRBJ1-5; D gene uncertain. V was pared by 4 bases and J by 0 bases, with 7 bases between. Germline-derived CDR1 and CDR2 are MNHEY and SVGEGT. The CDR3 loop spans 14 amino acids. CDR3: CASSLFHSNQPQHF. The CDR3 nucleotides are TGTGCCAGCAGTTTGTTTCATAGCAATCAGCCCCAGCATTTT.

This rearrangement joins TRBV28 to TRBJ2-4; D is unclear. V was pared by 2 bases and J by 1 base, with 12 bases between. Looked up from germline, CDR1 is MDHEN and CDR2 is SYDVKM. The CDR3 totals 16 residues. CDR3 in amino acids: CASSLGPPNAKNIQYF. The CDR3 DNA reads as TGTGCCAGCAGTTTAGGGCCGCCAAATGCCAAAAACATTCAGTACTTC.

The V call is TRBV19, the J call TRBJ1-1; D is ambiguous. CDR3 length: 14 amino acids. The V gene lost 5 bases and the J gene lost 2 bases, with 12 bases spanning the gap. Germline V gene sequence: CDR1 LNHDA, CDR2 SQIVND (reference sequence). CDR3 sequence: CASSRELSNTEAFF. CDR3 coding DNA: TGTGCCAGTAGTCGGGAGCTTAGCAACACTGAAGCTTTCTTT.

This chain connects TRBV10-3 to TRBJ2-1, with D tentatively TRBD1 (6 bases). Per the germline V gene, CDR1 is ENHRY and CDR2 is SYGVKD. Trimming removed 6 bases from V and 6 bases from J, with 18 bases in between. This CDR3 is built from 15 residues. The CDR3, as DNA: TGTGCCATCAGCGGTCCGACCCAGGGGTTCAATGAGCAGTTCTTC. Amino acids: CAISGPTQGFNEQFF.

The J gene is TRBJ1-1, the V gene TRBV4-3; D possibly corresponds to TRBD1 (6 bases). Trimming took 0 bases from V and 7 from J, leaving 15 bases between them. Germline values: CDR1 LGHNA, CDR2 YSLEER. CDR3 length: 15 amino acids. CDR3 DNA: TGCGCCAGCAGCCAAGATTGGGGGGGCGTTATTGAAGCTTTCTTT. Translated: CASSQDWGGVIEAFF.

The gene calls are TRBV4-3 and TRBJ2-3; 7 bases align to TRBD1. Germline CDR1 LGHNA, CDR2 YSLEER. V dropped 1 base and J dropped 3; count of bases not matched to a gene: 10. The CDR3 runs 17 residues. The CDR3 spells CASSQVGGRGITDTQYF. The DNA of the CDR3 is TGCGCCAGCAGCCAAGTTGGGGGCAGGGGGATAACAGATACGCAGTATTTT.

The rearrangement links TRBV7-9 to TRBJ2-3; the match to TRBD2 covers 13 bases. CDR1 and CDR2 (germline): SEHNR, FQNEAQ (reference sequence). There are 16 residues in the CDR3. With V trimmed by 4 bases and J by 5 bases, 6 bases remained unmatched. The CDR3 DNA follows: TGTGCCAGCAGCTCACTAGCGGGAGGGGCGGGAGATACGCAGTATTTT. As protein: CASSSLAGGAGDTQYF.

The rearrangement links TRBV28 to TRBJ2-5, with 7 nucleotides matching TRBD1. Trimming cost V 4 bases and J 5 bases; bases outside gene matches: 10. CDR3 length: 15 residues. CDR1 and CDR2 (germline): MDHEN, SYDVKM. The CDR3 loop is CASSSRQGWGETQYF. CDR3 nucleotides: TGTGCCAGCAGTTCTCGACAGGGCTGGGGGGAGACCCAGTACTTC. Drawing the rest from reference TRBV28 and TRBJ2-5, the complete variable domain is DVKVTQSSRYLVKRTGEKVFLECVQDMDHENMFWYRQDPGLGLRLIYFSYDVKMKEKGDIPEGYSVSREKKERFSLILESASTNQTSMYLCASSSRQGWGETQYFGPGTRLLVL.

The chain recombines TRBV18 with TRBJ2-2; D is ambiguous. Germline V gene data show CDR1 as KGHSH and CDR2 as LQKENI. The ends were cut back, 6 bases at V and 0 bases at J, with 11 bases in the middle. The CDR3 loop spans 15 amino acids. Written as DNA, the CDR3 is TGTGCCAGCTCGGCTGACCTAGCGAACACCGGGGAGCTGTTTTTT. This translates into CASSADLANTGELFF.

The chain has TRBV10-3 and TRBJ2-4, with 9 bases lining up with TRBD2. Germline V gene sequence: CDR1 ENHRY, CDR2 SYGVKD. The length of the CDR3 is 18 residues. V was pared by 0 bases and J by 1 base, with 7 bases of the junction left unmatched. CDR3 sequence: CAISESGPTSGAKNIQYF. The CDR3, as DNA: TGTGCCATCAGTGAGTCGGGCCCAACTAGCGGGGCCAAAAACATTCAGTACTTC.

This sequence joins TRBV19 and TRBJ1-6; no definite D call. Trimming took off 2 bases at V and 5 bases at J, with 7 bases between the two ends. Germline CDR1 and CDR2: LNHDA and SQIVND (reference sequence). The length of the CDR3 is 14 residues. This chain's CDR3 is CASSIRGDNSPLHF. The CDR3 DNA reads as TGTGCCAGTAGTATACGGGGAGATAATTCACCCCTCCACTTT.

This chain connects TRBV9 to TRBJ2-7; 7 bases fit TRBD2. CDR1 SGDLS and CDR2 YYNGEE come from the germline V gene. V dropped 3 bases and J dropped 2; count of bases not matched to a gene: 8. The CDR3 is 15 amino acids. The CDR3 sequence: CASSATGGRAYEQYF. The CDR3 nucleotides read TGTGCCAGCAGCGCCACGGGAGGTCGGGCCTACGAGCAGTACTTC.

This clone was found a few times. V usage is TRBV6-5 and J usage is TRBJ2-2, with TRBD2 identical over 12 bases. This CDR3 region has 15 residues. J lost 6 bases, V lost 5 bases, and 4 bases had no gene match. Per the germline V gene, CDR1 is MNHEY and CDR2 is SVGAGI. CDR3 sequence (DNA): TGTGCCAGCAGTCCCCTAGCGGGAGGGCCCGGGGAGCTGTTTTTT. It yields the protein CASSPLAGGPGELFF.

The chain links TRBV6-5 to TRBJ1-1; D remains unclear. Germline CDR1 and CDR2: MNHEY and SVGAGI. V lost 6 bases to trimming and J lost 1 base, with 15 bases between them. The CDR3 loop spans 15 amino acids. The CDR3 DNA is TGTGCCAGCAGGCCCCCCCCACTTGAGAACACTGAAGCTTTCTTT. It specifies CASRPPPLENTEAFF.

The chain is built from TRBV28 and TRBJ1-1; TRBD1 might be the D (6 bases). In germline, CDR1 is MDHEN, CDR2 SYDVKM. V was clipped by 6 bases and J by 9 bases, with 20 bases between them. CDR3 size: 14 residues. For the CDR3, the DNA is TGTGCCAGCAGCCAACGAATCGGGACAAAAAAAGCTTTCTTT. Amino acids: CASSQRIGTKKAFF.

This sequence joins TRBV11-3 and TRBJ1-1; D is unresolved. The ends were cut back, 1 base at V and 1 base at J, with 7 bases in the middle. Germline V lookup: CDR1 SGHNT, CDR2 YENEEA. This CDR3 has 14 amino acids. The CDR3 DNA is TGTGCCAGCAGCTTAGGAGGGTCGAACACTGAAGCTTTCTTT. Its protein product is CASSLGGSNTEAFF.

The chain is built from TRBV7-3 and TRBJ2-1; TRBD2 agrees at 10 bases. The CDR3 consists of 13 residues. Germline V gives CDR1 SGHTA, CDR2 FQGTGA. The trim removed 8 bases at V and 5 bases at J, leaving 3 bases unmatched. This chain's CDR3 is CASAGTSDNEQFF. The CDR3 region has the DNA TGTGCCAGCGCCGGGACTAGCGACAATGAGCAGTTCTTC.

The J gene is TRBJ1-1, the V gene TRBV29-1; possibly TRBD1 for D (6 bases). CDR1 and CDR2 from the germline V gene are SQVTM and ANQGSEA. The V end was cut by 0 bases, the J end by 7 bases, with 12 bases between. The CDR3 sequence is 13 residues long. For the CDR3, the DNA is TGCAGCGTTGAAGATCGGACAGCTAGTGAAGCTTTCTTT. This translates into CSVEDRTASEAFF.